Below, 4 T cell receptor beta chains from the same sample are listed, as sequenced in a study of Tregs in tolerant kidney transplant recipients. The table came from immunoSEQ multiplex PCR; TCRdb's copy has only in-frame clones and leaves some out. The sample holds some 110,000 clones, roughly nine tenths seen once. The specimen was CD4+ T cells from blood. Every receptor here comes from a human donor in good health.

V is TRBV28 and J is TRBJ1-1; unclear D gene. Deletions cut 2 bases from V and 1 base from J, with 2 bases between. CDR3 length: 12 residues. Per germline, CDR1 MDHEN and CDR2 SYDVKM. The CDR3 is CASSLRNTEAFF. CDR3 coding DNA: TGTGCCAGCAGTTTAAGGAACACTGAAGCTTTCTTT.

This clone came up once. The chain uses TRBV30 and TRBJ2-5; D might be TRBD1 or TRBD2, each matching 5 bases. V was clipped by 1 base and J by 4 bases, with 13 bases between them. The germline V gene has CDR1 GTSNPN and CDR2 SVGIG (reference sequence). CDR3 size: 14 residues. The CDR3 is CAWSGGSRLETQYF. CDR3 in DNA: TGTGCCTGGAGTGGGGGGTCCCGGTTAGAGACCCAGTACTTC. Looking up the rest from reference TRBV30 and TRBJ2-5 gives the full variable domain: SQTIHQWPATLVQPVGSPLSLECTVEGTSNPNLYWYRQAAGRGLQLLFYSVGIGQISSEVPQNLSASRPQDRQFILSSKKLLLSDSGFYLCAWSGGSRLETQYFGPGTRLLVL.

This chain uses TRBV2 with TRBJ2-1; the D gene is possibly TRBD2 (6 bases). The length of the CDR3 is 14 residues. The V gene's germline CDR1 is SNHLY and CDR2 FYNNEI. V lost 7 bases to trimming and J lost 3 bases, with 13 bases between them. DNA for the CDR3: TGTGCCAGCACTAGCGCGCTCCGCTACAATGAGCAGTTCTTC. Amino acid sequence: CASTSALRYNEQFF.

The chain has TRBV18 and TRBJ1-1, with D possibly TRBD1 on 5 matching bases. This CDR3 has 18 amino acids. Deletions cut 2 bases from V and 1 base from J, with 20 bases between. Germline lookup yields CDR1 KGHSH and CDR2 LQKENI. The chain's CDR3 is CASSPLAGRGLTNTEAFF. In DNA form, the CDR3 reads TGTGCCAGCTCACCATTGGCAGGGAGGGGCCTTACGAACACTGAAGCTTTCTTT. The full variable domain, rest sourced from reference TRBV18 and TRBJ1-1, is NAGVMQNPRHLVRRRGQEARLRCSPMKGHSHVYWYRQLPEEGLKFMVYLQKENIIDESGMPKERFSAEFPKEGPSILRIQQVVRGDSAAYFCASSPLAGRGLTNTEAFFGQGTRLTVV.